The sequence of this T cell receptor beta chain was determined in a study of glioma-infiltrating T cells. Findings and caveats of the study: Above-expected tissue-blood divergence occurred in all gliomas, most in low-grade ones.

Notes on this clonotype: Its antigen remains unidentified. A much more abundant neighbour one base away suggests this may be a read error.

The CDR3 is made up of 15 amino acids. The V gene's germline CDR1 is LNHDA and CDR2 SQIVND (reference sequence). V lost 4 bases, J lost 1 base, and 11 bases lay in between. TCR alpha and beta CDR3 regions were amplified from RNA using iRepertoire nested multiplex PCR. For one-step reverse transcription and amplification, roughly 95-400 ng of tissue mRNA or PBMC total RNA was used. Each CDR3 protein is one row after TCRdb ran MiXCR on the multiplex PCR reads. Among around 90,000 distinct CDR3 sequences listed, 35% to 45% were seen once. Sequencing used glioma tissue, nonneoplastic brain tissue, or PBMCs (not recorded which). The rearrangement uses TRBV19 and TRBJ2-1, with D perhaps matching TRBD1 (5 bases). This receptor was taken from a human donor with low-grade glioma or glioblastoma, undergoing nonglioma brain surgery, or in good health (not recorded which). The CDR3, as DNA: TGTGCCAGTAGTAAGGGCAGGGCGTCCTACAATGAGCAGTTCTTC. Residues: CASSKGRASYNEQFF.